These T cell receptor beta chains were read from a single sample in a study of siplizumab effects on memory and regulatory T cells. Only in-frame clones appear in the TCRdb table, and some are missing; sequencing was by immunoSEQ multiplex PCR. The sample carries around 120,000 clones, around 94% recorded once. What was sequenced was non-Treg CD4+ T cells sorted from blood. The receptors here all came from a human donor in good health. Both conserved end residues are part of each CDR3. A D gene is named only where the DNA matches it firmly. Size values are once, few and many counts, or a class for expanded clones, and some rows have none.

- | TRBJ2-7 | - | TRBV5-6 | TGTGCCAGCAGCTTCCCCCACGCTCAGGCCTACGAGCAGTACTTC | CASSFPHAQAYEQYF
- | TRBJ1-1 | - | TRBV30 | TGTGCCTGGGCGAACACTGAAGCTTTCTTT | CAWANTEAFF
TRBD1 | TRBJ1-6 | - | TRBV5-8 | TGTGCCTGCCACCACAGGGGTGGTTTATCACCCCTCCACTTT | CACHHRGGLSPLHF
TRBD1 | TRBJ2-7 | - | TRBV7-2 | TGTGCCAGCAGCTTCGGGGCCGGACAGGGCGACGAGCAGTACTTC | CASSFGAGQGDEQYF
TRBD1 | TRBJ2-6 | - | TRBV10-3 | TGTGCCATCAGTCAACTGGGACAGTCTGGGGCCAACGTCCTGACTTTC | CAISQLGQSGANVLTF
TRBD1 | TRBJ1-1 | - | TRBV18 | TGTGCCAGCTCCCCGGACAGGGGCCCCACTGAAGCTTTCTTT | CASSPDRGPTEAFF
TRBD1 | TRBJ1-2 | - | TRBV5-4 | TGTGCCAGCAGGCGCGCAGGGGGTCCCCTTAACTATGGCTACACCTTC | CASRRAGGPLNYGYTF
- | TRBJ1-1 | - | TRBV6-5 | TGTGCCAGCAGTTACTCCGGCAGGGACAACACTGAAGCTTTCTTT | CASSYSGRDNTEAFF
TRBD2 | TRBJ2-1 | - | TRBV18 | TGTGCCAGCTCACCGGGACTAGCGCCGCTAAATGAGCAGTTCTTC | CASSPGLAPLNEQFF
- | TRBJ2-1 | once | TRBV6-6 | TGTGCCAGCACCCTCTACAGGGACCACTACAATGAGCAGTTCTTC | CASTLYRDHYNEQFF
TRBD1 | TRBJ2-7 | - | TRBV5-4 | TGTGCCAGCAGCTTGGCCGGACAGGGGTCCTACGAGCAGTACTTC | CASSLAGQGSYEQYF
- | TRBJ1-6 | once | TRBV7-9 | TGTGCCAGCAGCTTTTTTCAAGGGGAACCCCTCCACTTT | CASSFFQGEPLHF
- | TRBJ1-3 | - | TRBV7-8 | TGTGCCAGCAGCTTCGGACGGGGGGAGAACACCATATATTTT | CASSFGRGENTIYF
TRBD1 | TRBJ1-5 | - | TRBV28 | TGTGCCAGCATTTCTGGACAGGGGCTCTTAATTCAGCCCCAGCATTTT | CASISGQGLLIQPQHF
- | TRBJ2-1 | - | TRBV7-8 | TGTGCCAGCTCCTGGGGCAATGAGCAGTTCTTC | CASSWGNEQFF
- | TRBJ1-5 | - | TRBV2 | TGTGCCAGCAGTGCAGATGGACAGCTCAATCAGCCCCAGCATTTT | CASSADGQLNQPQHF
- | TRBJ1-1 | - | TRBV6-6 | TGTGCCAGCATCAAGGGAATGAACACTGAAGCTTTCTTT | CASIKGMNTEAFF
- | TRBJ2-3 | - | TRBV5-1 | TGCGCCAGCAGTCCCCAGGGGTCCGATACGCAGTATTTT | CASSPQGSDTQYF
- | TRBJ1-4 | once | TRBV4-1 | TGCGCCAGCAGACGAGGGGGTATTGATGAAAAACTGTTTTTT | CASRRGGIDEKLFF
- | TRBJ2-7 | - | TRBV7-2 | TGTGCCAGCAGCCCCATCCAGGTGCACTACGAGCAGTACTTC | CASSPIQVHYEQYF
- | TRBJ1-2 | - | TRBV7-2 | TGTGCCAGCAGGGTACAGGGTGGCTATGGCTACACCTTC | CASRVQGGYGYTF
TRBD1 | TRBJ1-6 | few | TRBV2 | TGTGCCAGCAGGATGACAGGGTCCTATAATTCACCCCTCCACTTT | CASRMTGSYNSPLHF
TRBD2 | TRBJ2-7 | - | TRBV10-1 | TGCGCCAGCAGTAGCGGGAGGGCCCGGGACGAGCAGTACTTC | CASSSGRARDEQYF
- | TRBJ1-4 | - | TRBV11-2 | TGTGCCAGCAGCTTCCGGGGTGAAAAACTGTTTTTT | CASSFRGEKLFF
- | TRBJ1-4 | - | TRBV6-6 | TGTGCCAGCAGAGGAGCAACTAATGAAAAACTGTTTTTT | CASRGATNEKLFF
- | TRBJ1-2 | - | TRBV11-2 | TGCGCCTCAGAGGGGGGATCTAACTATGGCTACACCTTC | CASEGGSNYGYTF
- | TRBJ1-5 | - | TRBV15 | TGTGCCACCAGTAGTTGGAGGAACGAGGAGCCCCAGCATTTT | CATSSWRNEEPQHF
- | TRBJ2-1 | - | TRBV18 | TGTGCCAGCTCATCAAGAGCGGACCGAAGCTACAATGAGCAGTTCTTC | CASSSRADRSYNEQFF
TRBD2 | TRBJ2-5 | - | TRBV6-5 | TGTGCCAGCAGTTACTCCAGACTAGCAGGAGAGACCCAGTACTTC | CASSYSRLAGETQYF
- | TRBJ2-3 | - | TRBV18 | TGTGCCAGCTCACCTATTAGCGGTGGTAGGGATACGCAGTATTTT | CASSPISGGRDTQYF
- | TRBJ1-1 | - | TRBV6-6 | TGTGCCAGCAGTTACTCCCTAGGAGCTTTCTTT | CASSYSLGAFF
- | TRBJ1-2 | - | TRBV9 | TGTGCCAGCAGCCCCCCCCCGGGGCATAGAAACTATGGCTACACCTTC | CASSPPPGHRNYGYTF
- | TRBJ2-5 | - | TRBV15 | TGTGCCACCAGCAGAGCCCAGGGCGGCCAAGAGACCCAGTACTTC | CATSRAQGGQETQYF
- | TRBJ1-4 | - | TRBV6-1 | TGTGCCAGCACTCCCCAGGGGTCAACTAATGAAAAACTGTTTTTT | CASTPQGSTNEKLFF
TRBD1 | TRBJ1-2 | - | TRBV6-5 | TGTGCCAGCAGGAAGGGACAGGGCTATGGCTACACCTTC | CASRKGQGYGYTF
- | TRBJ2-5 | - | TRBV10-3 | TGTGCCATCAGTGCGGAGGGAGAGACCCAGTACTTC | CAISAEGETQYF
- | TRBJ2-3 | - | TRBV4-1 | TGCGCCAGCAGCCCCCGGGGGGCGGGCACAGATACGCAGTATTTT | CASSPRGAGTDTQYF
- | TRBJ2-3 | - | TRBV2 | TGTGCCACCGGGACGTCTGCCGATACGCAGTATTTT | CATGTSADTQYF
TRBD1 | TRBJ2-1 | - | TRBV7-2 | TGTGCCAGCAGCCGATTTGACAGGGGAAGTGAGCAGTTCTTC | CASSRFDRGSEQFF
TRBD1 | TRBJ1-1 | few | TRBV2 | TGTGCCAGCAGCGGACAGGCCTTGAACACTGAAGCTTTCTTT | CASSGQALNTEAFF
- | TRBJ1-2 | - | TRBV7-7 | TGTGCTAGCACCTTTAGGGGCAAGACAGAGCGACCTAACTATGGCTACACCTTC | CASTFRGKTERPNYGYTF
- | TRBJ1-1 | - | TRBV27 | TGTGCCAGCAGTTCTCAGACAGCAGAAGCTTTCTTT | CASSSQTAEAFF